This TCR beta chain derives from a study of blood T cell repertoires in COVID-19. Study at large: Material from acute and convalescent COVID-19 was sourced from the United States, Italy and Spain.

This clone was seen only once. The assay was immunoSEQ multiplex PCR, and TCRdb's table has in-frame clones only and misses some. The table lists 150,000 to 200,000 clones, 65% to 90% of them singletons. Germline V CDR1 and CDR2: KGHSH, LQKENI. The J segment lost 2 bases and the V segment lost 3 bases, leaving 7 bases of the junction unmatched. The CDR3 has 15 residues. This TCR came from a man aged 55-75 years with acute or convalescent COVID-19. Sequencing input: peripheral blood. The V call is TRBV18, the J call TRBJ2-7, with 7 bases fitting TRBD2. CDR3 sequence reads: CASSPRGEYTYEQYF. The CDR3 region has the DNA TGTGCCAGCTCACCCCGGGGGGAATACACCTACGAGCAGTACTTC.